This TCR beta chain was documented in a study of CD8 T cells in ankylosing spondylitis. Overall study findings and caveats: One TCR beta motif, made up of roughly eight highly homologous variants, appeared characteristic of ankylosing spondylitis blood. The authors found the disease-linked clones to be CD8+ and relatively rare in peripheral blood.

TCRdb analysed the 5' RACE reads with MiXCR anew, one entry per CDR3 protein. The sample carries roughly 440,000 distinct CDR3 sequences, 15% to 20% recorded once. Germline-derived CDR1 and CDR2 are DFQATT and SNEGSKA (reference sequence). This CDR3 is 15 amino acids long. The V segment lost 0 bases and the J segment 5 bases; nucleotides outside the gene matches: 5. Only a few counts were recorded for this clonotype. The antigen is undetermined. The specimen was blood, either unsorted or a sorted T cell fraction (not recorded which). This clonotype was sampled from a male donor with ankylosing spondylitis. The gene calls are TRBV20-1 and TRBJ2-1; 9 positions match TRBD2. CDR3 sequence: CSARDFSGSHNEQFF. The CDR3 DNA reads TGCAGTGCTAGAGATTTTAGCGGGAGCCACAATGAGCAGTTCTTC.